This is a list of T cell receptor beta chains from one sample in a study of T cells expressing NK-cell markers. TCRdb re-called the 5' RACE reads; every CDR3 protein appears as one record, without DNA. Its table records 160,000 or so distinct CDR3 sequences. Sequenced input: blood T cells: a sorted CD56 or NKG2C T cell subset, CD4+ or CD8+ T cells, or bulk PBMC T cells (not recorded which). Receptors originate from a woman aged 18 to 75 in good health. Both conserved end residues are part of each CDR3.

>TRBV29-1|TRBJ2-1|14
CSGLDSRLHNEQFF
>TRBV12-3/TRBV12-4|TRBJ2-1|14
CASSLETSGGEQFF
>TRBV21-1|TRBJ2-7|16
CASSNEPGQGHYEQYF
>TRBV4-1|TRBJ1-3|16
CASSQVWGNSGNTIYF
>TRBV15|TRBJ2-1|18
CATSRGGEAGVQMGEQFF
>TRBV5-1|TRBJ2-3|18
CASSLPGTSGGAADTQYF
>TRBV5-1|TRBJ1-2|16
CASSSGQGTNNYGYTF
>TRBV5-5|TRBJ1-2|15
CASSLLGGTHYGYTF
>TRBV5-1|TRBJ2-1|14
CASSLDHPRNEQFF
>TRBV30|TRBJ2-5|12
CAGGLYQETQYF
>TRBV5-1|TRBJ2-7|15
CASSYTGQGEDEQYF
>TRBV7-7|TRBJ2-5|14
CASSLSPGRETQYF
>TRBV10-3|TRBJ1-6|13
CATKVQGNSPLHF
>TRBV12-3/TRBV12-4|TRBJ2-2|15
CASSLYGGSTGELFF
>TRBV29-1|TRBJ2-1|15
CSVEWRDRGYNEQFF
>TRBV27|TRBJ2-7|14
CASIKWGRFYEQYF